The text below deals with one T cell receptor (beta chain). Its antigen is undetermined. This sample was taken from a study of cytomegalovirus exposure and HLA in healthy donors. PCR used 60 Vbeta primers and 13 Jbeta primers. Data came from immunoSEQ multiplex PCR; TCRdb stores just in-frame clones and leaves some out. The sample includes 130,000 or so clones. Findings and caveats of the study: Among TCR beta chains, those listed as cytomegalovirus-associated numbered about 160. Analysis performed later found more than 15,000 TCR beta sequences associated with HLA alleles at 0.05 false discovery rate. Confirmation in vitro established that three CMV-associated chains were specific for CMV antigens. With high specificity and sensitivity, the classifier reportedly diagnosed cytomegalovirus status.

The CDR3 has 16 amino acids. Looked up from germline, CDR1 is SGDLS and CDR2 is YYNGEE. The trim removed 4 bases at V and 2 bases at J, leaving 7 bases unmatched. The rearrangement links TRBV9 to TRBJ2-2, with TRBD1 matching over 8 bases. The sequenced material came from PBMCs. The sequence was collected from a woman between 35 and 50 years old in good health and CMV-seropositive. The CDR3 coding sequence is TGTGCCAGCAGCACCCGACAGGGGTTCAACACCGGGGAGCTGTTTTTT. Residues: CASSTRQGFNTGELFF.